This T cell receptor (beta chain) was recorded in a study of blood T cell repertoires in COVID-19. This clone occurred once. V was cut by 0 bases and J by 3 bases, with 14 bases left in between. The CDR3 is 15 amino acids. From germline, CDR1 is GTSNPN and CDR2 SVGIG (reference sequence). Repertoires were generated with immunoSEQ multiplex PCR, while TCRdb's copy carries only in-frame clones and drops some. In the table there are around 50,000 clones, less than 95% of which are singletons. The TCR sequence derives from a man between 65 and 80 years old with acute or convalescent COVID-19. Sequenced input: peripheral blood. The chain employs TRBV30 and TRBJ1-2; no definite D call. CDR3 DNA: TGTGCCTGGAGTGTAGTGGAGGGTGTATACTATGGCTACACCTTC. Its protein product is CAWSVVEGVYYGYTF.